The present T cell receptor (beta chain) was sequenced within a study of T cell repertoires in cytomegalovirus infection. Study-level information: Signatures in public TCR beta sequences pointed to both CMV infection and matching HLA type. General observations from the study: Ex vivo responses were dominated by HLA-C-restricted CMV-specific TCR beta clonotypes. Cumulative public TCR beta family frequency identified CMV carriers with the relevant HLA.

TCRdb recomputed calls from the reads with MiXCR, one row per CDR3 protein. The data show about 310,000 distinct CDR3 sequences, 15% to 20% seen once. This clonotype was detected only a few times. Its cognate antigen is unknown. Per germline, CDR1 SGHNT and CDR2 YYREEE (reference sequence). The CDR3 spans 17 residues. Trimming stripped 5 bases from V and 0 bases from J, with 19 bases between. The sequencing sample was made of PBMCs. The chain couples TRBV5-4 to TRBJ2-3; the D gene is possibly TRBD2 (6 bases). This sequence originates from a human donor in good health (CMV status not recorded). Some clones in this sample may be carry-over from other donors' samples. CDR3 residues: CASSRTLGGISTDTQYF. The CDR3 DNA reads TGTGCCAGCAGTCGTACCCTTGGCGGGATTAGCACAGATACGCAGTATTTT.